One and the same sample provided the 28 T cell receptor beta chains below, sequenced in a study of shared clonotypes between healthy human individuals. CD8 cells classed as naive were CD45RO-negative and positively selected for CCR7, excluding terminally differentiated effector memory CD45RA+ cells. Profiled with immunoSEQ multiplex PCR; TCRdb holds only in-frame clones, not every one. The data contain approximately 600,000 clones, roughly 95% of them singletons. Sequenced input: naive CD8+ T cells sorted from blood. The source is a woman between 25 and 40 years old in good health.

V is TRBV9 and J is TRBJ2-7; D uncertain. V lost 3 bases, J lost 4 bases, and 11 bases lay in between. Germline assignment: CDR1 SGDLS and CDR2 YYNGEE. This CDR3 is 13 amino acids long. CDR3 loop: CASSGLGSYEQYF. CDR3 nucleotides: TGTGCCAGCAGCGGTCTAGGAAGTTACGAGCAGTACTTC.

This clone has a single count. J is TRBJ2-1 and V is TRBV13; maybe TRBD1 (6 bases). V lost 1 base and J lost 11, with 15 bases in between. CDR3 length equals 14 residues. Per germline, CDR1 PRHDT and CDR2 FYEKMQ (reference sequence). DNA of the CDR3: TGTGCCAGCAGCTTAGCTTCCTATTGGGACAAGCAGTTCTTC. Translating gives CASSLASYWDKQFF.

This clone has only one observation. The chain carries TRBV5-4 and TRBJ1-4; possibly TRBD1 for D (5 bases). Trimming left V 4 bases short and J 2 bases short, with 12 bases between. Germline assignment: CDR1 SGHNT and CDR2 YYREEE (reference sequence). CDR3 length equals 15 residues. CDR3 in DNA: TGTGCCAGCAGCCCGGGGCTGAGGACTAATGAAAAACTGTTTTTT. Encoded protein: CASSPGLRTNEKLFF.

The count of this clone is one. The chain recombines TRBV5-1 with TRBJ2-7; possibly TRBD1 or TRBD2 for D (5 bases each). Germline V gene sequence: CDR1 SGHRS, CDR2 YFSETQ. The V end was cut by 7 bases, the J end by 3 bases, with 17 bases between. The CDR3 length is 14 residues. The CDR3 DNA follows: TGCGCCAGCGCTACCGGGACCAACTTCTACGAGCAGTACTTC. It yields the protein CASATGTNFYEQYF.

The CDR3 sequence: CASSLGPLNTGELFF. The CDR3 coding sequence is TGTGCCAGCAGCCTGGGACCCCTGAACACCGGGGAGCTGTTTTTT. V gene TRBV11-2 combines with J gene TRBJ2-2, with D perhaps assigned TRBD1 or TRBD2 (5 bases each). Trimming cost V 5 bases and J 1 base, with 11 bases left between them. The germline gives CDR1 SGHAT, CDR2 FQNNGV. CDR3 length equals 15 residues.

The chain joins TRBV27 to TRBJ2-7; D remains ambiguous. V lost 5 bases, J lost 3 bases, and 20 bases lay in between. The germline gives CDR1 MNHEY, CDR2 SMNVEV (reference sequence). The CDR3 spans 16 residues. The CDR3 DNA follows: TGTGCCAGCAGTCTCCGACCCTCCGGAACCCTCTACGAGCAGTACTTC. Amino acid sequence: CASSLRPSGTLYEQYF.

The V call is TRBV6-5, the J call TRBJ2-3, with TRBD1 matching 9 bases. V was pared by 0 bases and J by 0 bases, with 1 base of the junction left unmatched. CDR3 length: 16 amino acids. CDR1 and CDR2 (germline): MNHEY, SVGAGI. CDR3 in amino acids: CASSYSDRGSTDTQYF. The CDR3 nucleotides read TGTGCCAGCAGTTACTCGGACAGGGGAAGCACAGATACGCAGTATTTT.

The chain uses TRBV14 and TRBJ2-5, with 10 nucleotides matching TRBD1. The DNA end lines up better with TRBJ2-7; the J call may be wrong. This CDR3 is built from 15 residues. Germline V gene data show CDR1 as SGHDN and CDR2 as FVKESK. Written as DNA, the CDR3 is TGTGCCAGCAGCCAAGACCGGGACAGGGGAAGCGAGCAGTACTTC. It encodes CASSQDRDRGSEQYF.

This clone was recorded once. Other nucleotide sequences from this sample produce the same CDR3. The rearrangement joins TRBV19 to TRBJ2-7, with a weak D call TRBD2 (5 bases). The CDR3 runs 12 residues. The V end was cut by 9 bases, the J end by 3 bases, with 12 bases between. Germline V gene lookup returns CDR1 LNHDA and CDR2 SQIVND (reference sequence). The chain's CDR3 is CASRGLGYEQYF. The CDR3 DNA reads TGTGCCAGCCGTGGACTTGGCTACGAGCAGTACTTC.

J is TRBJ2-7 and V is TRBV10-3, with 9 bases aligning to TRBD1. The CDR3 contains 15 residues. Germline V gene sequence: CDR1 ENHRY, CDR2 SYGVKD. V trimming: 2 bases; J trimming: 3 bases; junction bases outside the gene matches: 5. CDR3 loop: CAISEGQGPNYEQYF. For the CDR3, the DNA is TGTGCCATCAGTGAGGGACAGGGGCCAAACTACGAGCAGTACTTC.

The chain employs TRBV19 and TRBJ1-1, with a tentative D call TRBD1 (6 bases). The CDR3 is 19 amino acids. The ends were cut back, 3 bases at V and 3 bases at J, with 26 bases in the middle. Looked up from germline, CDR1 is LNHDA and CDR2 is SQIVND (reference sequence). CDR3 region: CASSIPRTATMGLDTEAFF. The DNA of the CDR3 is TGTGCCAGTAGTATCCCTCGGACAGCTACCATGGGATTGGACACTGAAGCTTTCTTT.

This chain joins TRBV28 and TRBJ2-3, with TRBD2 as a possible D gene (6 bases). The CDR3 covers 14 residues. Germline assignment: CDR1 MDHEN and CDR2 SYDVKM. Trimming left V 3 bases short and J 2 bases short, with 9 bases between. Here the CDR3 DNA reads TGTGCCAGCAGTTTGGGACTCCACACAGATACGCAGTATTTT. Protein product: CASSLGLHTDTQYF.

V gene TRBV5-5 combines with J gene TRBJ2-1; 7 nucleotides agree with TRBD2. Trimming took 4 bases from V and 3 from J; bases not matched to a gene: 7. Germline V lookup: CDR1 SGHKS, CDR2 YYEKEE (reference sequence). CDR3 length equals 15 residues. The chain's CDR3 is CASSPPSGDYNEQFF. The CDR3 DNA sequence: TGTGCCAGCAGCCCCCCGAGCGGGGACTACAATGAGCAGTTCTTC.

The J gene is TRBJ1-1, the V gene TRBV28; D might be TRBD1 (6 bases). Between the trimmed V and J ends, which lost 3 bases and 3 bases, there was a span of 11 bases. The CDR3 totals 14 residues. Germline CDR1 is MDHEN and CDR2 is SYDVKM. The CDR3 spells CASSLVQGDTEAFF. The DNA of the CDR3 is TGTGCCAGCAGTTTGGTACAGGGAGACACTGAAGCTTTCTTT.

J is TRBJ2-1 and V is TRBV5-4, with 7 bases matching TRBD2. Trimming removed 4 bases from V and 6 bases from J; junction bases left unmatched: 4. Germline values: CDR1 SGHNT, CDR2 YYREEE (reference sequence). The CDR3 has 13 residues. The CDR3 is CASSPRTSNEQFF. CDR3 nucleotide sequence: TGTGCCAGCAGCCCCCGGACTAGCAATGAGCAGTTCTTC.

CDR3 in amino acids: CASSGTTPKRAFF. The CDR3 DNA is TGTGCCAGCAGTGGGACGACCCCCAAGCGGGCTTTCTTT. The V and J genes are TRBV2 and TRBJ1-1, with D unresolved. This CDR3 has 13 amino acids. Germline CDR1 reads SNHLY; CDR2 reads FYNNEI. Trimming took 4 bases from V and 11 from J, leaving 17 bases between them.

J is TRBJ2-1 and V is TRBV5-1; D is unclear. CDR1 and CDR2 (germline): SGHRS, YFSETQ. The CDR3 length is 13 residues. V was cut by 5 bases and J by 7 bases, with 13 bases left in between. The CDR3 sequence: CASRPPPWNEQFF. CDR3 in DNA: TGCGCCAGCAGGCCCCCCCCCTGGAATGAGCAGTTCTTC.

This clone has only one observation. The V gene is TRBV5-4, the J gene TRBJ2-2, with D unclear. Deletions cut 0 bases from V and 8 bases from J, with 5 bases between. This CDR3 region has 12 residues. The germline CDR1 and CDR2 sequences are SGHNT and YYREEE (reference sequence). CDR3 sequence: CASSLAAGELFF. Here the CDR3 DNA reads TGTGCCAGCAGCTTGGCAGCGGGGGAGCTGTTTTTT.

The count of this clone is one. This chain links TRBV7-6 with TRBJ2-2, with a possible D match to TRBD1 (5 bases). Germline V gene sequence: CDR1 SGHVS, CDR2 FNYEAQ. V lost 5 bases and J 3 bases, leaving 13 bases between the germline ends. This CDR3 is 15 amino acids long. The CDR3: CASSPSTVYTGELFF. CDR3 in DNA: TGTGCCAGCAGCCCGTCGACAGTCTACACCGGGGAGCTGTTTTTT.

V gene TRBV10-3 combines with J gene TRBJ2-6, with 9 bases fitting TRBD1. The V and J ends lost 3 bases and 1 base, in that order; junction bases with no gene match: 7. Germline V CDR1 and CDR2: ENHRY, SYGVKD. The CDR3 covers 18 residues. The CDR3 nucleotides are TGTGCCATCAGTGATGGGACAGGGTGGCTATCTGGGGCCAACGTCCTGACTTTC. This sequence encodes CAISDGTGWLSGANVLTF.

The V and J genes are TRBV21-1 and TRBJ2-3. TRBV21-1 is assigned pseudogene status. The CDR3 runs to 16 residues. The CDR3 region has the DNA TGTGCCAGCAGCAAAGCTTCGCAGCGACACACAGATACGCAGTATTTT. Translated: CASSKASQRHTDTQYF.

The chain couples TRBV7-9 to TRBJ1-2, with TRBD1 matching over 7 bases. The V gene end was trimmed by 4 bases and the J gene end by 8 bases; junction bases not matched to a gene: 7. CDR1 and CDR2 from the germline V gene are SEHNR and FQNEAQ (reference sequence). The length of the CDR3 is 13 residues. As DNA, the CDR3 is TGTGCCAGCAGCTCCGAGGGGGCGACGGGCTACACCTTC. This sequence encodes CASSSEGATGYTF.

The chain carries TRBV19 and TRBJ2-3, with a tentative D call TRBD1 (5 bases). The CDR3 spans 14 residues. CDR1 is LNHDA and CDR2 is SQIVND in the germline V gene (reference sequence). V dropped 5 bases and J dropped 2 bases, with 11 bases sitting between them. CDR3 DNA: TGTGCCAGTAGTTTGGACACCTACACAGATACGCAGTATTTT. Protein product: CASSLDTYTDTQYF.

The rearrangement uses TRBV11-2 and TRBJ2-7; possibly TRBD1 for D (6 bases). Germline V CDR1 and CDR2: SGHAT, FQNNGV. Trimming stripped 1 base from V and 1 base from J, with 14 bases between. This CDR3 contains 16 residues. CDR3 coding DNA: TGTGCCAGCAGCTTAGCAGGCAGGGGATTATCCTACGAGCAGTACTTC. Residues: CASSLAGRGLSYEQYF.

This sequence joins TRBV4-2 and TRBJ2-7; tentatively, D is TRBD2 (5 bases). With 2 bases removed from V and 2 bases from J, the gap between germline ends came to 10 bases. There are 14 residues in the CDR3. The germline V gene has CDR1 LGHNA and CDR2 YNFKEQ. For the CDR3, the DNA is TGTGCCAGCAGCCAATTCACGGGGACCTACGAGCAGTACTTC. Residues: CASSQFTGTYEQYF.

This clone was detected once. CDR3 residues: CASSVGTSTEAFF. CDR3 DNA sequence: TGTGCCAGCAGCGTTGGGACATCCACTGAAGCTTTCTTT. The J gene is TRBJ1-1, the V gene TRBV9, with D perhaps TRBD1 (6 bases). V lost 2 bases to trimming and J lost 4 bases, with 9 bases between them. In germline, CDR1 is SGDLS, CDR2 YYNGEE. The CDR3 length is 13 residues.

The chain recombines TRBV5-6 with TRBJ1-1; tentative D call: TRBD1 (5 bases). The germline gives CDR1 SGHDT, CDR2 YYEEEE. There are 14 residues in the CDR3. The germline V and J ends were trimmed by 5 bases and 4 bases, with 15 bases remaining between them. Here the CDR3 reads CASSPWGGGTEAFF. CDR3 sequence (DNA): TGTGCCAGCAGTCCCTGGGGGGGAGGCACTGAAGCTTTCTTT.

This chain links TRBV14 with TRBJ2-7; no definite D call. Trimming pared 7 bases from V and 4 bases from J, leaving 14 bases between. The CDR3 is 13 residues long. Germline CDR1 reads SGHDN; CDR2 reads FVKESK. CDR3 DNA: TGTGCCAGCACCCTCTCCATGGGGTACGAGCAGTACTTC. This encodes CASTLSMGYEQYF.